The 30 T cell receptor beta chains given below trace back to one sample, sequenced in a study of CD8 T cells in ankylosing spondylitis. In TCRdb, the 5' RACE reads were re-called with MiXCR into one record per CDR3 protein. The sample lists approximately 110,000 distinct CDR3 sequences, 24% seen once, with around 12% in the top ten. Sequenced: synovial fluid, either unsorted or a sorted T cell fraction (not recorded which). The receptor source for this set is a male donor with ankylosing spondylitis.

This chain uses TRBV12-3 or TRBV12-4 with TRBJ2-1; D is undetermined. The V end was cut by 5 bases, the J end by 3 bases, with 14 bases between. The CDR3 extends over 15 amino acids. CDR3 DNA: TGTGCCAGCAGTAGAACCGGGTCGAACTACAATGAGCAGTTCTTC. Protein: CASSRTGSNYNEQFF.

In its sample, this clonotype was seen many times. V is TRBV20-1 and J is TRBJ2-3, with 11 bases matching TRBD2. The V gene end was trimmed by 0 bases and the J gene end by 8 bases; junction bases not matched to a gene: 7. CDR3 size: 15 residues. CDR1 and CDR2 from the germline V gene are DFQATT and SNEGSKA (reference sequence). The CDR3 DNA reads as TGCAGTGCTAGAGATCTTTCTAGCGGGAGGCCTACGCAGTATTTT. The encoded protein is CSARDLSSGRPTQYF.

This chain links TRBV20-1 with TRBJ2-5; weak D call: TRBD2 (6 bases). The CDR3 is 12 amino acids. Germline lookup yields CDR1 DFQATT and CDR2 SNEGSKA (reference sequence). The CDR3 DNA sequence: TGCAGCCTTCGGGGGATGGGAGAGACCCAGTACTTC. Residues: CSLRGMGETQYF.

The chain has TRBV6-6 and TRBJ2-7; weak D call: TRBD2 (6 bases). This CDR3 contains 12 residues. V was shortened by 5 bases and J by 4 bases, with 9 bases between the two germline ends. The germline V gene encodes CDR1 MNHNY and CDR2 SVGAGI (reference sequence). Here the CDR3 reads CASSEEGYEQYF. CDR3 bases: TGTGCCAGCAGTGAGGAGGGGTACGAGCAGTACTTC.

This clonotype was detected only a few times. V gene TRBV20-1 combines with J gene TRBJ2-5, with 10 positions matching TRBD1. The CDR3 spans 13 residues. The V segment lost 2 bases and the J segment 4 bases; nucleotides outside the gene matches: 1. Germline V gene sequence: CDR1 DFQATT, CDR2 SNEGSKA (reference sequence). CDR3 loop: CSARRTGGETQYF. The CDR3 region has the DNA TGCAGTGCTAGACGGACAGGGGGAGAGACCCAGTACTTC.

The V call is TRBV25-1, the J call TRBJ1-6; a weak D match, TRBD1 (5 bases). This CDR3 is built from 19 residues. Germline V gene data show CDR1 as MGHDK and CDR2 as SYGVNS. Trimming removed 1 base at V and 0 bases at J, with 16 bases between. CDR3 coding DNA: TGTGCCAGCAGTGAATGGCGTGGGGGTCCGAGCTCCTATAATTCACCCCTCCACTTT. It yields the protein CASSEWRGGPSSYNSPLHF. The full variable domain, its missing parts supplied by reference TRBV25-1 and TRBJ1-6, is EADIYQTPRYLVIGTGKKITLECSQTMGHDKMYWYQQDPGMELHLIHYSYGVNSTEKGDLSSESTVSRIRTEHFPLTLESARPSHTSQYLCASSEWRGGPSSYNSPLHFGNGTRLTVT.

This clonotype was seen many times. This chain connects TRBV20-1 to TRBJ1-1, with TRBD1 as a possible D gene (5 bases). The germline V gene encodes CDR1 DFQATT and CDR2 SNEGSKA (reference sequence). Trimming took 5 bases from V and 4 from J, leaving 17 bases between them. This CDR3 is built from 14 residues. The CDR3: CSASSQGMSTEAFF. Here the CDR3 DNA reads TGCAGTGCTTCCTCCCAGGGAATGAGCACTGAAGCTTTCTTT.

This clonotype was picked up a small number of times. The chain is built from TRBV20-1 and TRBJ2-5; TRBD2 matches 12 bases. Germline V lookup: CDR1 DFQATT, CDR2 SNEGSKA (reference sequence). V shed 6 bases and J 3 bases; nucleotides not matched to a gene: 11. This CDR3 comprises 16 residues. The CDR3 spells CSAQGLAGGKEETQYF. The CDR3 DNA is TGCAGTGCCCAGGGGCTAGCGGGAGGGAAGGAAGAGACCCAGTACTTC.

The chain joins TRBV7-8 to TRBJ1-2, with D perhaps matching TRBD1 (6 bases). V lost 5 bases and J lost 3, with 16 bases in between. The germline CDR1 and CDR2 sequences are SGHVS and FQNEAQ. The CDR3 spans 15 residues. In DNA, the CDR3 is TGTGCCAGCAGCCCCCCCGGGGGCAGTCACTATGGCTACACCTTC. As protein: CASSPPGGSHYGYTF.

The chain recombines TRBV20-1 with TRBJ2-1; D not certain. CDR3 size: 15 residues. Germline V gene data show CDR1 as DFQATT and CDR2 as SNEGSKA (reference sequence). V lost 3 bases and J 0 bases, leaving 12 bases between the germline ends. This chain's CDR3 is CSASRVRYSYNEQFF. CDR3 coding DNA: TGCAGTGCTAGTAGAGTTCGGTACTCCTACAATGAGCAGTTCTTC.

The rearrangement uses TRBV2 and TRBJ2-1, with a weak D call TRBD2 (7 bases). The germline CDR1 and CDR2 sequences are SNHLY and FYNNEI. Trimming stripped 5 bases from V and 5 bases from J, with 16 bases between. The CDR3 length is 15 residues. The DNA for the CDR3 is TGTGCCAGCAGTCCACTGCGGGGGCATCACAATGAGCAGTTCTTC. Protein product: CASSPLRGHHNEQFF.

Here the CDR3 DNA reads TGCAGTGCTCCCTGGAGGCGCCGGTTTGGGGTGAACACTGAAGCTTTCTTT. It specifies CSAPWRRRFGVNTEAFF. The chain is built from TRBV20-1 and TRBJ1-1; D not resolved. Germline V gene data show CDR1 as DFQATT and CDR2 as SNEGSKA (reference sequence). The CDR3 is 17 amino acids. V lost 5 bases and J 0 bases, leaving 22 bases between the germline ends.

The chain combines TRBV3-1 with TRBJ2-2; 12 bases fit TRBD1. The CDR3 spans 18 residues. Per germline, CDR1 LGHDT and CDR2 YNNKEL (reference sequence). Trimming took 11 bases from V and 5 from J; bases not matched to a gene: 18. This chain's CDR3 is CASSKGVGTGGPTGELFF. The CDR3 DNA reads TGTGCCTCCAGCAAGGGGGTCGGGACAGGGGGCCCAACCGGGGAGCTGTTTTTT. Together with reference TRBV3-1 and TRBJ2-2, the CDR3 gives the full variable domain: DTAVSQTPKYLVTQMGNDKSIKCEQNLGHDTMYWYKQDSKKFLKIMFSYNNKELIINETVPNRFSPKSPDKAHLNLHINSLELGDSAVYFCASSKGVGTGGPTGELFFGEGSRLTVL.

This clonotype was seen repeatedly, ten times or more. In DNA form, the CDR3 reads TGCAGCGTTGAGCCCAGGGGGCTCGGGACCCAGTACTTC. This gives the protein CSVEPRGLGTQYF. The chain joins TRBV29-1 to TRBJ2-5, with TRBD1 identical over 8 bases. Unmatched junction bases numbered 7, after V lost 3 bases and J lost 7 bases. The CDR3 consists of 13 residues. Per germline, CDR1 SQVTM and CDR2 ANQGSEA.

This clonotype has just a few counts. The chain couples TRBV24-1 to TRBJ1-5, with a possible D match to TRBD1 (6 bases). This CDR3 is built from 14 residues. Germline V gives CDR1 KGHDR, CDR2 SFDVKD. V was cut by 5 bases and J by 5 bases, with 12 bases left in between. CDR3 nucleotide sequence: TGTGCCACCAGTGTCGCGGGGACACATCAGCCCCAGCATTTT. Translating it yields CATSVAGTHQPQHF.

V is TRBV12-5 and J is TRBJ2-1; 11 bases are a match to TRBD2. The CDR3 has 17 amino acids. Germline values: CDR1 LGHNT, CDR2 FRNRAP. Germline trimming cut 0 bases from V and 4 bases from J; bases unmatched to any gene: 5. For the CDR3, the DNA is TGTGCTAGTGGTTTGGTACAGACTAGCGGGATTTACAATGAGCAGTTCTTC. It is translated as CASGLVQTSGIYNEQFF.

The sample holds a few counts of this clonotype. CDR3 in DNA: TGCAGTGCTAGAGGGACTAGCGGGAGGGAGACCCAGTACTTC. Residues: CSARGTSGRETQYF. This chain connects TRBV20-1 to TRBJ2-5; TRBD2 aligns across 14 bases. The germline V gene has CDR1 DFQATT and CDR2 SNEGSKA (reference sequence). V was clipped by 1 base and J by 5 bases; unmatched bases: 0. This CDR3 has 14 residues.

V gene TRBV7-2 combines with J gene TRBJ2-5, with a possible D match to TRBD1 (7 bases). The CDR3 totals 16 residues. Per germline, CDR1 SGHTA and CDR2 FQGNSA. V lost 4 bases and J 5 bases, leaving 20 bases between the germline ends. The CDR3 loop reads CASSSWTGPRGETQYF. The DNA of the CDR3 is TGTGCCAGCAGCTCTTGGACAGGCCCTCGGGGGGAGACCCAGTACTTC.

This chain links TRBV6-1 with TRBJ1-1; D is perhaps TRBD1 (6 bases). CDR3 length equals 15 residues. V was cut by 1 base and J by 5 bases, with 14 bases left in between. The germline CDR1 and CDR2 sequences are MNHNS and SASEGT. In nucleotides, the CDR3 is TGTGCCAGCAGTGAAGAGCTGGGAGGGGGAACTGAAGCTTTCTTT. As protein: CASSEELGGGTEAFF.

The V and J genes are TRBV5-1 and TRBJ2-5; TRBD2 matches at 11 bases. This CDR3 contains 15 residues. Germline CDR1 and CDR2: SGHRS and YFSETQ. With 0 bases clipped from V and 6 bases from J, the junction kept 4 bases outside the gene matches. This CDR3 reads CASSLGLAGGQTQYF. The CDR3 coding sequence is TGCGCCAGCAGCTTGGGGCTAGCGGGAGGACAGACCCAGTACTTC.

V and J are TRBV12-3 or TRBV12-4 and TRBJ2-7, with D hard to call. The CDR3 covers 13 residues. Trimming cost V 6 bases and J 2 bases, with 11 bases left between them. CDR3 DNA sequence: TGTGCCAGCAGCCCGCTCTTAACCTACGAGCAGTACTTC. Translating gives CASSPLLTYEQYF.

The V and J genes are TRBV4-1 and TRBJ2-5, with 9 positions matching TRBD2. The V gene end was trimmed by 4 bases and the J gene end by 5 bases; junction bases not matched to a gene: 11. Germline loops: CDR1 MGHRA, CDR2 YSYEKL. There are 16 residues in the CDR3. The CDR3 coding sequence is TGCGCCAGCAGCCTCCGAGGGGGTAGCGGGAGTGAGACCCAGTACTTC. Residues: CASSLRGGSGSETQYF.

The genes are TRBV20-1 and TRBJ1-4, with 7 nucleotides matching TRBD1. V dropped 3 bases and J dropped 13; count of bases not matched to a gene: 14. This CDR3 has 14 amino acids. CDR1 is DFQATT and CDR2 is SNEGSKA in the germline V gene (reference sequence). CDR3 protein: CSARWRGLGILLFF. The CDR3 region has the DNA TGCAGTGCTAGGTGGAGGGGGCTTGGGATCTTACTGTTTTTT.

The rearrangement uses TRBV6-1 and TRBJ1-4, with TRBD1 matching 8 bases. The CDR3 length is 15 residues. V shed 7 bases and J 8 bases; nucleotides not matched to a gene: 12. CDR1 MNHNS and CDR2 SASEGT come from the germline V gene. The CDR3 sequence is CASTFGQGLGEKLFF. In DNA form, the CDR3 reads TGTGCCAGCACCTTCGGACAGGGATTAGGGGAAAAACTGTTTTTT.

This clonotype was observed a few times. The genes are TRBV20-1 and TRBJ2-7, with TRBD2 matching over 13 bases. Germline loops: CDR1 DFQATT, CDR2 SNEGSKA (reference sequence). J was trimmed by 4 bases and V by 0 bases; bases with no gene match: 6. The CDR3 contains 16 residues. In DNA form, the CDR3 reads TGCAGTGCTAGAGATGGCGGACTAGCGGGAGTGTACGAGCAGTACTTC. Translation gives CSARDGGLAGVYEQYF.

This chain connects TRBV25-1 to TRBJ2-3; 10 bases are a match to TRBD2. The CDR3 spans 14 residues. CDR1 and CDR2 (germline): MGHDK, SYGVNS. V shed 3 bases, J shed 8 bases, and the junction held 5 bases outside the gene matches. Here the CDR3 reads CASSDGLAGATQYF. Here the CDR3 DNA reads TGTGCCAGCAGTGATGGGCTAGCGGGAGCTACGCAGTATTTT.

This clonotype was found many times. This rearrangement joins TRBV6-2 or TRBV6-3 to TRBJ1-1; D remains unclear. V lost 7 bases and J lost 1, with 10 bases in between. Germline values: CDR1 MNHEY, CDR2 SVGEGT. The CDR3 sequence is 13 residues long. The CDR3 loop reads CASKKDGNTEAFF. The CDR3 DNA sequence: TGTGCCAGCAAAAAGGACGGGAACACTGAAGCTTTCTTT.

V and J are TRBV12-3 or TRBV12-4 and TRBJ2-1; possibly TRBD2 for D (7 bases). V was clipped by 3 bases and J by 7 bases, with 13 bases between them. This CDR3 comprises 14 residues. CDR3 loop: CASSLRGRSNEQFF. The CDR3 region has the DNA TGTGCCAGCAGTTTGCGGGGGCGATCGAATGAGCAGTTCTTC.

At least ten counts were recorded for this clonotype. The rearrangement links TRBV7-7 to TRBJ2-7, with TRBD1 matching 9 bases. With 1 base clipped from V and 5 bases from J, the junction kept 6 bases outside the gene matches. The germline CDR1 and CDR2 sequences are SSHAT and FNYEAQ (reference sequence). The CDR3 sequence is 15 residues long. As DNA, the CDR3 is TGTGCCAGCAGCTTAGACGGGACAGGGACCCACGAGCAGTACTTC. Protein product: CASSLDGTGTHEQYF.

The V call is TRBV15, the J call TRBJ2-7, with D perhaps TRBD1 or TRBD2 (5 bases each). This CDR3 has 14 residues. Germline V lookup: CDR1 LNHNV, CDR2 YYDKDF (reference sequence). Deletions cut 4 bases from V and 2 bases from J, with 12 bases between. CDR3 residues: CATSKGRQAYEQYF. CDR3 sequence (DNA): TGTGCCACCAGCAAGGGACGCCAAGCCTACGAGCAGTACTTC.